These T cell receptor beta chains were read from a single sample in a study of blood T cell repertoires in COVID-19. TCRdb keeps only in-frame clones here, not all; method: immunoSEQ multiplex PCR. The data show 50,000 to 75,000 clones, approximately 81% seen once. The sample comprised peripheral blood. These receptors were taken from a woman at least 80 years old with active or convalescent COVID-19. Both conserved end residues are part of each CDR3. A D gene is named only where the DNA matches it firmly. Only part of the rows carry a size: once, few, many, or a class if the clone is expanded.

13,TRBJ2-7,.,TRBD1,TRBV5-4,CASSATGNYEQYF,TGTGCCAGCAGCGCGACAGGGAACTACGAGCAGTACTTC
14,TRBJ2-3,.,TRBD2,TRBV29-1,CSVDSGSRTDTQYF,TGCAGCGTTGATAGCGGGTCTCGCACAGATACGCAGTATTTT
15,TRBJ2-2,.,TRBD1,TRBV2,CASTIRQGTTGELFF,TGTGCCAGCACCATCCGACAGGGGACCACCGGGGAGCTGTTTTTT
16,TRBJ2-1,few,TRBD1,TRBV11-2,CASSPIQGQAYNEQFF,TGTGCCAGCAGCCCGATCCAGGGACAGGCTTACAATGAGCAGTTCTTC
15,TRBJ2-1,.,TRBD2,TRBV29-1,CSVGTSGGGGGEQFF,TGCAGCGTAGGGACTAGCGGGGGGGGCGGTGGTGAGCAGTTCTTC
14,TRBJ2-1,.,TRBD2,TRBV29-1,CSAILATFYNEQFF,TGCAGCGCTATACTAGCGACCTTCTACAATGAGCAGTTCTTC
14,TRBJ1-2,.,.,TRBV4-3,CASSQNTGTPGYTF,TGCGCCAGCAGCCAAAATACCGGGACTCCTGGCTACACCTTC
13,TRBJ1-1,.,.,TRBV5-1,CASSSQGNTEAFF,TGCGCCAGCAGCTCACAGGGGAACACTGAAGCTTTCTTT
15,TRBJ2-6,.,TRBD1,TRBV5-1,CASSTDRAGANVLTF,TGCGCCAGCAGCACGGACAGGGCTGGGGCCAACGTCCTGACTTTC
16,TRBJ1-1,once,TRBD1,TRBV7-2,CASSSDRYLWDTEAFF,TGTGCCAGCAGCTCGGACAGGTATCTTTGGGACACTGAAGCTTTCTTT
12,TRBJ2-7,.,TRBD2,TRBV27,CASQGLAGEQYF,TGTGCCAGCCAGGGACTAGCTGGAGAGCAGTACTTC
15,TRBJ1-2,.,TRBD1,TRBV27,CASSPETGPNYGYTF,TGTGCCAGCAGTCCGGAGACAGGGCCTAACTATGGCTACACCTTC
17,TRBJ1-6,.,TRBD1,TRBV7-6,CASSLAGGQGYNSPLHF,TGTGCCAGCAGCTTAGCAGGGGGACAGGGGTATAATTCACCCCTCCACTTT
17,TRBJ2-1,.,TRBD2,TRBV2,CASRRRLAGQSYNEQFF,TGTGCCAGCAGGAGACGACTAGCGGGGCAATCCTACAATGAGCAGTTCTTC
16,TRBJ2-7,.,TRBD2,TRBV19,CASSTSIAGGAYEQYF,TGTGCCAGTAGTACTTCTATAGCGGGGGGGGCCTACGAGCAGTACTTC
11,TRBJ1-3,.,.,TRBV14,CASSKGNTIYF,TGTGCCAGTAGTAAAGGAAACACCATATATTTT
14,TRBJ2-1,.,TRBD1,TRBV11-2,CASSDGQGGLEQFF,TGTGCCAGCAGCGACGGACAGGGGGGGTTGGAGCAGTTCTTC
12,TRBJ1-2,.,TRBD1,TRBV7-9,CASSQDREGYTF,TGTGCCAGCAGCCAAGACAGGGAGGGCTACACCTTC
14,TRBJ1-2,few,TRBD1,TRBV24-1,CATSDSDRTYGYTF,TGTGCCACCAGTGATTCGGACAGGACCTATGGCTACACCTTC
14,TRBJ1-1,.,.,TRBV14,CASSQRGVGTEAFF,TGTGCCAGCAGCCAACGGGGGGTGGGCACTGAAGCTTTCTTT
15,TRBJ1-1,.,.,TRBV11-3,CASSLGAGIDTEAFF,TGTGCCAGCAGCTTAGGCGCAGGGATAGACACTGAAGCTTTCTTT
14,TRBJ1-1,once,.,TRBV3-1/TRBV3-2,CASSQGSGNTEAFF,TGTGCCAGCAGCCAAGGATCAGGGAACACTGAAGCTTTCTTT
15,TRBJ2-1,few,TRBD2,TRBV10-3,CAISESSGEGNEQFF,TGTGCCATCAGTGAGTCTAGCGGGGAGGGTAATGAGCAGTTCTTC
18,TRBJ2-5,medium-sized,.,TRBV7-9,CASRGTRGGPRHGETQYF,TGTGCCAGCAGGGGGACTCGCGGGGGCCCCCGCCACGGAGAGACCCAGTACTTC
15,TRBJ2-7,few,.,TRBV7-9,CASSLAVDSSYEQYF,TGTGCCAGCAGCTTAGCAGTGGACAGCTCCTACGAGCAGTACTTC
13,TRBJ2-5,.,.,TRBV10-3,CAISANGQETQYF,TGTGCCATCAGTGCCAACGGCCAAGAGACCCAGTACTTC
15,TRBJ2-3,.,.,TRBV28,CASSLQQGGTDTQYF,TGTGCCAGCAGTTTACAACAGGGGGGGACAGATACGCAGTATTTT
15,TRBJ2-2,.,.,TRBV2,CASSERGGNTGELFF,TGTGCCAGCAGTGAGAGGGGAGGGAACACCGGGGAGCTGTTTTTT
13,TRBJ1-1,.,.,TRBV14,CASSGQMNTEAFF,TGTGCCAGCAGTGGGCAGATGAACACTGAAGCTTTCTTT
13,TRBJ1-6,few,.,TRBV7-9,CASSSTINSPLHF,TGTGCCAGCAGCTCTACTATAAATTCACCCCTCCACTTT
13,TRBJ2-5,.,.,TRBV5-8,CASSKAGEETQYF,TGTGCCAGCAGCAAGGCCGGGGAGGAGACCCAGTACTTC
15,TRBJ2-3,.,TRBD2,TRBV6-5,CASGRAGGPTDTQYF,TGTGCCAGCGGTCGGGCGGGGGGCCCGACAGATACGCAGTATTTT
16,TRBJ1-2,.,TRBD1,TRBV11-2,CASRKIRDREDYGYTF,TGTGCCAGCAGGAAAATCCGGGACAGGGAAGACTATGGCTACACCTTC
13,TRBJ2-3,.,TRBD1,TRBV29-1,CSPPGQCTDTQYF,TGCAGCCCACCGGGACAGTGCACAGATACGCAGTATTTT
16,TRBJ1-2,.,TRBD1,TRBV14,CASSERTGTLVGGYTF,TGTGCCAGCAGCGAACGGACAGGGACCCTAGTGGGTGGCTACACCTTC
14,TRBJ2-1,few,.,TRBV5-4,CASSLVSGRNEQFF,TGTGCCAGCAGCTTGGTAAGCGGAAGGAATGAGCAGTTCTTC
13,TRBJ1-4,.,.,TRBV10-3,CASGLATNEKLFF,TGTGCCTCAGGACTTGCTACTAATGAAAAACTGTTTTTT
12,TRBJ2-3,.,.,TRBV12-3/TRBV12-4,CASSFFPDTQYF,TGTGCCAGCAGTTTCTTTCCAGATACGCAGTATTTT
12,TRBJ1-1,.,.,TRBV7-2,CASSLDYTEAFF,TGTGCCAGCAGCTTAGATTATACTGAAGCTTTCTTT
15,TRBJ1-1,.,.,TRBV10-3,CAISESSGRATEAFF,TGTGCCATCAGTGAGTCATCAGGGAGGGCCACTGAAGCTTTCTTT
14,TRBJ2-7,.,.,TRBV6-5,CASSYSQDSGEQYF,TGTGCCAGCAGTTACTCGCAGGACAGCGGCGAGCAGTACTTC
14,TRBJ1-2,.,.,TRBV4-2,CASSQDTRAYGYTF,TGTGCCAGCAGCCAAGACACCAGGGCATATGGCTACACCTTC
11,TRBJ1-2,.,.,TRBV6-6,CASSLTPGYTF,TGTGCCAGCAGTTTGACACCCGGCTACACCTTC
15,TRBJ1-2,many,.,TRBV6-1,CASSEAEYLTGGYTF,TGTGCCAGCAGTGAAGCCGAATACTTGACAGGAGGCTACACCTTC
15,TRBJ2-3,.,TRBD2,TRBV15,CATSRAGGISDTQYF,TGTGCCACCAGCAGAGCCGGGGGGATTTCAGATACGCAGTATTTT
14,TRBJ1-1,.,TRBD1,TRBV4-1,CASSLDRGNTEAFF,TGCGCCAGCAGCCTCGACAGGGGGAACACTGAAGCTTTCTTT